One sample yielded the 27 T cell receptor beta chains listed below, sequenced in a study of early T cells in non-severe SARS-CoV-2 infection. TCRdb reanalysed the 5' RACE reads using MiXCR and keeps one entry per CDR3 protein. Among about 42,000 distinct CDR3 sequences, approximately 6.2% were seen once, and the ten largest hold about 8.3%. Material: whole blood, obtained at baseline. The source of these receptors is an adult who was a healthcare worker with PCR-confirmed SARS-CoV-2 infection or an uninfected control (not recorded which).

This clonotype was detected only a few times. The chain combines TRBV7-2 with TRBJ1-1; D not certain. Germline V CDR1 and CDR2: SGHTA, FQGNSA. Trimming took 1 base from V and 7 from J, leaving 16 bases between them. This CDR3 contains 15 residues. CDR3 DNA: TGTGCCAGCAGCTTAGAGGTATCCGGGTTGATTGAAGCTTTCTTT. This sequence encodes CASSLEVSGLIEAFF.

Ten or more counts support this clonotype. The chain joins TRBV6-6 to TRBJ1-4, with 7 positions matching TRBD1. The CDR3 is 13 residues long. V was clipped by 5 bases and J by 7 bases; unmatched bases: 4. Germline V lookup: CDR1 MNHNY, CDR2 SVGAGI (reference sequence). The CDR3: CASSTRDSEKLFF. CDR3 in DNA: TGTGCCAGCAGTACCCGGGACAGTGAAAAACTGTTTTTT.

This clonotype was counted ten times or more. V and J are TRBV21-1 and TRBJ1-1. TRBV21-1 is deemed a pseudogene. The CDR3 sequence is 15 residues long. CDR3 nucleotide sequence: TGTGCCAGCAGCAAAAAAGGGCCAACGAACACTGAAGCTTTCTTT. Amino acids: CASSKKGPTNTEAFF.

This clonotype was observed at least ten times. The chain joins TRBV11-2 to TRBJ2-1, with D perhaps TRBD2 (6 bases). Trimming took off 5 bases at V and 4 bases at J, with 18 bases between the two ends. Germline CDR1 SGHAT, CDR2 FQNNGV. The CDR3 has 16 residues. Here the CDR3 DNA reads TGTGCCAGCAGCCCTCCACGAGCGGGTGTGTACAATGAGCAGTTCTTC. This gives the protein CASSPPRAGVYNEQFF. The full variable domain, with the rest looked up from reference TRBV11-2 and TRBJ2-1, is EAGVAQSPRYKIIEKRQSVAFWCNPISGHATLYWYQQILGQGPKLLIQFQNNGVVDDSQLPKDRFSAERLKGVDSTLKIQPAKLEDSAVYLCASSPPRAGVYNEQFFGPGTRLTVL.

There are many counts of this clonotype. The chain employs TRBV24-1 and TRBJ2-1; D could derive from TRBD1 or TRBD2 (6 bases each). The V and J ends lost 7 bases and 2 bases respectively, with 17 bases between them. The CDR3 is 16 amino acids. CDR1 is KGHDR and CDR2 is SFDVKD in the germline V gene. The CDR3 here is CATSPRGGTTYNEQFF. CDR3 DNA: TGTGCCACCAGCCCCCGAGGGGGGACCACCTACAATGAGCAGTTCTTC.

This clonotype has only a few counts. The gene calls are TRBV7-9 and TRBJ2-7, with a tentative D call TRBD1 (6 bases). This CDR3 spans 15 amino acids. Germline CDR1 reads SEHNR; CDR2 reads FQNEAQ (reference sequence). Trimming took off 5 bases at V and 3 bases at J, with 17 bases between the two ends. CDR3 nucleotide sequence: TGTGCCAGCAGCCCAATCGGACAGACGGGCTACGAGCAGTACTTC. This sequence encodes CASSPIGQTGYEQYF.

CDR3 sequence reads: CASSIPVRAGDTDTQYF. CDR3 DNA: TGTGCCAGCAGTATCCCCGTGAGAGCGGGGGACACAGATACGCAGTATTTT. The chain couples TRBV28 to TRBJ2-3, with TRBD2 matching over 8 bases. Germline V gene sequence: CDR1 MDHEN, CDR2 SYDVKM. V lost 5 bases, J lost 2 bases, and 12 bases stayed unmatched. The CDR3 runs 17 residues. The full variable domain, its missing parts supplied by reference TRBV28 and TRBJ2-3, is DVKVTQSSRYLVKRTGEKVFLECVQDMDHENMFWYRQDPGLGLRLIYFSYDVKMKEKGDIPEGYSVSREKKERFSLILESASTNQTSMYLCASSIPVRAGDTDTQYFGPGTRLTVL.

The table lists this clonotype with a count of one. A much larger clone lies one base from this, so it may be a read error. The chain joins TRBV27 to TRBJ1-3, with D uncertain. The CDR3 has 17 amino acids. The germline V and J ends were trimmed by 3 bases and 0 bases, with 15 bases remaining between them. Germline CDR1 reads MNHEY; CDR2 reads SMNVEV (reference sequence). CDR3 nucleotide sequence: TGTGCCAGCAGTTTTCTCCCGGCAGGACCCTCTGGAAACACCATATATTTT. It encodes CASSFLPAGPSGNTIYF.

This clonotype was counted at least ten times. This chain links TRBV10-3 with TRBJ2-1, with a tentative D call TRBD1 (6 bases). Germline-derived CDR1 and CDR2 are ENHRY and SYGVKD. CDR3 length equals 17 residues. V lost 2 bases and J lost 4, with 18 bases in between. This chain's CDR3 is CAISEPEGQKHYNEQFF. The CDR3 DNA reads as TGTGCCATCAGTGAGCCGGAAGGACAGAAACATTACAATGAGCAGTTCTTC.

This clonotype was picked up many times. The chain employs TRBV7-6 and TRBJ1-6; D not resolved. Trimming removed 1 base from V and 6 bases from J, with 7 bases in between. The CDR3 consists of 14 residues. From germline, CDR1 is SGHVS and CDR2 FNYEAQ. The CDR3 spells CASSLVDLNSPLHF. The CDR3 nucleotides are TGTGCCAGCAGCTTAGTGGACCTTAATTCACCCCTCCACTTT.

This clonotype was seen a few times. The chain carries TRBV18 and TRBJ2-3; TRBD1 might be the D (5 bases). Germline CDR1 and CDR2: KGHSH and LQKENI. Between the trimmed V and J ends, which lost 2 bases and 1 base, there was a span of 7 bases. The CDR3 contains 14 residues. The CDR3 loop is CASSPGAGTDTQYF. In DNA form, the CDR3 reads TGTGCCAGCTCACCAGGGGCCGGCACAGATACGCAGTATTTT.

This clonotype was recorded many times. This CDR3 reads CASSFTIRLAGRADTQYF. CDR3 bases: TGTGCCAGCAGCTTCACGATAAGGCTAGCGGGGAGAGCAGATACGCAGTATTTT. The J gene is TRBJ2-3, the V gene TRBV5-5, with 9 positions matching TRBD2. The CDR3 has 18 amino acids. Germline CDR1 is SGHKS and CDR2 is YYEKEE (reference sequence). The trim removed 2 bases at V and 4 bases at J, leaving 14 bases unmatched.

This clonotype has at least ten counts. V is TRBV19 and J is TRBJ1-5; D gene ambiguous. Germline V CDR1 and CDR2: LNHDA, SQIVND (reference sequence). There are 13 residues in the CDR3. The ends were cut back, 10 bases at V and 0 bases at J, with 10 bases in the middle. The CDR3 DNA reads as TGTGCCAAAACGTGGGATAGCAATCAGCCCCAGCATTTT. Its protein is CAKTWDSNQPQHF.

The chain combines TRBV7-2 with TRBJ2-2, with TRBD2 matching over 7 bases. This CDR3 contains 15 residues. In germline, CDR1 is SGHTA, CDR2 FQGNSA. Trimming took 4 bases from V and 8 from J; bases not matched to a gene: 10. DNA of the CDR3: TGTGCCAGCAGCTCCGGAGGACTAGTTTTGGGGGAGCTGTTTTTT. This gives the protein CASSSGGLVLGELFF.

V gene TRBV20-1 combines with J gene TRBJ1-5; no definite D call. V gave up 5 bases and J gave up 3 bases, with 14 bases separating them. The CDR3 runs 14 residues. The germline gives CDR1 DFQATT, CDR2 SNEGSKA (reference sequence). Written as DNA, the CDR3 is TGCAGTGCTTCCCGAGCCAGCTCCAATCAGCCCCAGCATTTT. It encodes CSASRASSNQPQHF.

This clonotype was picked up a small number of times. The CDR3 loop is CASSRAPSGGRETQYF. In DNA, the CDR3 is TGTGCCAGCTCCAGAGCCCCTAGCGGGGGGCGAGAGACCCAGTACTTC. V usage is TRBV11-2 and J usage is TRBJ2-5; 11 bases are a match to TRBD2. V gave up 8 bases and J gave up 4 bases; unmatched junction bases: 12. Germline values: CDR1 SGHAT, CDR2 FQNNGV. The CDR3 is 16 amino acids.

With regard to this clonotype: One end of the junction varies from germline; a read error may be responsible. CDR3: CASSNQGARGGELFF. In DNA, the CDR3 is TGTGCCAGCAGTAACCAGGGGGCGCGGGGCGGGGAGCTGTTTTTT. The chain has TRBV19 and TRBJ2-2, with TRBD1 identical over 8 bases. The CDR3 length is 15 residues. The germline V gene has CDR1 LNHDA and CDR2 SQIVND (reference sequence).

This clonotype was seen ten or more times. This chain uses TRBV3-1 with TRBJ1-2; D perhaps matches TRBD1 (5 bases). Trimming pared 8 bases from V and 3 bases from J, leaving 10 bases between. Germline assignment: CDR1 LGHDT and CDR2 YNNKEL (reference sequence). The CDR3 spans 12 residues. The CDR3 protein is CASLGGDYGYTF. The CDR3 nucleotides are TGTGCCAGCCTGGGGGGTGACTATGGCTACACCTTC.

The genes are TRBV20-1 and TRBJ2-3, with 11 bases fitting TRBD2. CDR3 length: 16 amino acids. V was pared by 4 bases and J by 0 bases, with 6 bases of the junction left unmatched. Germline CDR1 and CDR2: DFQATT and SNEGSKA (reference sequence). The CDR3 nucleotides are TGCAGTGCTATACTAGCGGGGGCCCAAAGCACAGATACGCAGTATTTT. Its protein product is CSAILAGAQSTDTQYF.

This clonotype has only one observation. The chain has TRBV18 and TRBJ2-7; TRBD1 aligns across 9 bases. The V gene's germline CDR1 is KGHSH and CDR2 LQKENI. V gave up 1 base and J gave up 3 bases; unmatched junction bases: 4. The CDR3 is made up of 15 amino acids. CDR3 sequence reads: CASSPLGQGSYEQYF. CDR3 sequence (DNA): TGTGCCAGCTCACCACTGGGACAGGGTAGCTACGAGCAGTACTTC.

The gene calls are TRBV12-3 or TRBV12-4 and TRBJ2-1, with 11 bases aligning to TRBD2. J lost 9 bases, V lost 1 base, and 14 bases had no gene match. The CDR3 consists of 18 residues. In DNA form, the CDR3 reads TGTGCCAGCAGTTTAGTCCCGGGTAGCGGGGGGGTTATCGGTGAGCAGTTCTTC. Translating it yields CASSLVPGSGGVIGEQFF.

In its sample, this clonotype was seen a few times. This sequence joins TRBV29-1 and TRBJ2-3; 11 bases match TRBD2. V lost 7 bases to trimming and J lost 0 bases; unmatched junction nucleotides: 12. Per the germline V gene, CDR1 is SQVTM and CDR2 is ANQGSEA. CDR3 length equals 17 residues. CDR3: CSGLGLAVPASTDTQYF. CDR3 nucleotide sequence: TGCAGCGGTTTGGGACTAGCGGTGCCAGCTAGCACAGATACGCAGTATTTT.

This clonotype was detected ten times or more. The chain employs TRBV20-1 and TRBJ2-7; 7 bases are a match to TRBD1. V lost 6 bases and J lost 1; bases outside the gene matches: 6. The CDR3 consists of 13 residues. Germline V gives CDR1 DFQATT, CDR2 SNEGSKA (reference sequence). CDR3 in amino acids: CSAQGQASYEQYF. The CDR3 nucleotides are TGCAGTGCCCAAGGACAGGCGTCCTACGAGCAGTACTTC.

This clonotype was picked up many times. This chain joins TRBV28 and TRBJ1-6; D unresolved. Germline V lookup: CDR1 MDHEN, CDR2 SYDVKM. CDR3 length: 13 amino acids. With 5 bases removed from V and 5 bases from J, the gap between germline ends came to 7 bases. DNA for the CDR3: TGTGCCAGCAGTGGTCAGAATAATTCACCCCTCCACTTT. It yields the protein CASSGQNNSPLHF.

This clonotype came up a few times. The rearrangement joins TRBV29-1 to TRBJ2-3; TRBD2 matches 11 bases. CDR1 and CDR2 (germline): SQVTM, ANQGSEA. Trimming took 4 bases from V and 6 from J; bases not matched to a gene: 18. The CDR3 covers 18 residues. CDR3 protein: CSVAQPRLAGGSFDTQYF. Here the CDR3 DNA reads TGCAGCGTTGCCCAACCGAGGCTAGCGGGGGGTTCATTCGATACGCAGTATTTT.

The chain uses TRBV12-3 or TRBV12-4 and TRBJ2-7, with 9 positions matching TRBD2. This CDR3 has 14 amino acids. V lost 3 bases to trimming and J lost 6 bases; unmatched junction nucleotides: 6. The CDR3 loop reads CASSLLAGGREQYF. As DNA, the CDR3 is TGTGCCAGCAGTTTGCTTGCGGGGGGGCGCGAGCAGTACTTC.

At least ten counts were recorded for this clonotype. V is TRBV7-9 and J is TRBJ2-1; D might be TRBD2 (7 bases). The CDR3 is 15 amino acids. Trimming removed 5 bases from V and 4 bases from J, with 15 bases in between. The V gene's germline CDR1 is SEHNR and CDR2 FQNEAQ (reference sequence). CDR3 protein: CASSLRGAQYNEQFF. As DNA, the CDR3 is TGTGCCAGCAGCCTTCGGGGGGCCCAATACAATGAGCAGTTCTTC.